This TCR beta chain came from a study of blood T cell repertoires in COVID-19. Using immunoSEQ multiplex PCR, the repertoire was profiled, and TCRdb retains in-frame clones only, with some absent. The data contain 200,000 to 300,000 clones, about 85% of them singletons. V lost 4 bases, J lost 0 bases, and 13 bases lay in between. Germline loops: CDR1 MNHEY, CDR2 SVGEGT. This CDR3 is built from 16 residues. The receptor was isolated from a man in his 60s with acute or convalescent COVID-19. J is TRBJ2-4 and V is TRBV6-2 or TRBV6-3; D is possibly TRBD2 (5 bases). The specimen was peripheral blood. The CDR3 sequence is CASSLKGALAKNIQYF. CDR3 bases: TGTGCCAGCAGTTTGAAGGGAGCCCTAGCCAAAAACATTCAGTACTTC.